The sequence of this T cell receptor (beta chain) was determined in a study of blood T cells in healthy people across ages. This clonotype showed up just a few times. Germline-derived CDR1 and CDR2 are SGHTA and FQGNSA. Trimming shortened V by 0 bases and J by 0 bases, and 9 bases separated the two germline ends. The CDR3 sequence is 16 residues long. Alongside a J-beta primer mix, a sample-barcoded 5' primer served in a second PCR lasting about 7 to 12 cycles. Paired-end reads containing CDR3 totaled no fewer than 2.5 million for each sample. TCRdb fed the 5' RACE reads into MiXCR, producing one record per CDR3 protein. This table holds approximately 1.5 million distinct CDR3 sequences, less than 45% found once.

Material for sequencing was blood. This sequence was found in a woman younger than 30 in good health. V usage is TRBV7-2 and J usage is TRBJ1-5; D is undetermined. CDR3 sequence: CASSLAPDYSNQPQHF. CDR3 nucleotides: TGTGCCAGCAGCTTAGCGCCAGATTATAGCAATCAGCCCCAGCATTTT.